This TCR beta chain was sequenced for a study of blood T cell repertoires in COVID-19. Background on the study: Spain, Italy and the United States supplied samples that represented acute and convalescent COVID-19. The cDNA or gDNA used as material had been derived from T cells, B-cell-depleted T cells, or PBMCs.

V was clipped by 0 bases and J by 2 bases, with 9 bases between them. The CDR3 runs to 14 residues. The germline V gene encodes CDR1 GTSNPN and CDR2 SVGIG (reference sequence). Original analysis: Scientists estimated how many nucleated cells there were by amplifying reference gene primers. Method: immunoSEQ multiplex PCR; TCRdb's copy keeps in-frame clones and lacks some. The DNA was the basis for D and trimming; V, J and clone size are from that table. The repertoire holds about 130,000 clones, about 93% seen once, with around 2.1% in the top ten. The sample taken for sequencing was peripheral blood. This receptor was identified in a man aged 45 to 65 with COVID-19, enrolled during active disease. The V call is TRBV30, the J call TRBJ2-3, with D possibly matching TRBD1 (5 bases). The CDR3 region is CAWSVLQATDTQYF. For the CDR3, the DNA is TGTGCCTGGAGTGTCTTACAGGCCACAGATACGCAGTATTTT.